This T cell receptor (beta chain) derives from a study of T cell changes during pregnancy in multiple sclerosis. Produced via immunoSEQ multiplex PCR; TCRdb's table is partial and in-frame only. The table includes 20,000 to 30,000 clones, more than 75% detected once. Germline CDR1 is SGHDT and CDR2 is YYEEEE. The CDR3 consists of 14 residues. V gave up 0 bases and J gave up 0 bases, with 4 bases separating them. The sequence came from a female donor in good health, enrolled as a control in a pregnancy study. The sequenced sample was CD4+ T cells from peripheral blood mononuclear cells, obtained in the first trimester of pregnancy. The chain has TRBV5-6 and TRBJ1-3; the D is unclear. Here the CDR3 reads CASSLAISGNTIYF. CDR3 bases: TGTGCCAGCAGCTTGGCCATCTCTGGAAACACCATATATTTT.